This T cell receptor (beta chain) was captured by sequencing in a study of shared T cell receptors in the human thymus. Germline CDR1 is SQVTM and CDR2 is ANQGSEA. This CDR3 spans 13 amino acids. The trim removed 6 bases at V and 4 bases at J, leaving 6 bases unmatched. Some clones are missing from TCRdb's copy, which holds only in-frame ones; the method was immunoSEQ multiplex PCR. Of more than 550,000 clones listed, over 75% are singletons. The same specimen was also included in a second study, on human thymus T cells. From that paper: V and J genes seemed to be used with bias in thymic and blood repertoires.

Sequencing was carried out using thymocytes. The chain uses TRBV29-1 and TRBJ1-3, with 7 bases identical to TRBD1. The TCR comes from a girl in the first two years of life with a congenital heart defect. The DNA of the CDR3 is TGCAGCGTCGCGACAGGGAACGGAAACACCATATATTTT. Protein product: CSVATGNGNTIYF.